This T cell receptor beta chain was profiled in a study of T-cell memory formation after mild COVID-19. A 5'RACE reaction primed in the constant segment made cDNA libraries of TCR alpha and TCR beta, and these carried sample barcodes and UMIs. MiXCR, run by TCRdb on the 5' RACE reads, gives a single entry per CDR3 protein. This table has approximately 110,000 distinct CDR3 sequences, 22% appearing once. The length of the CDR3 is 18 residues. V shed 0 bases, J shed 0 bases, and the junction held 7 bases outside the gene matches. The V gene's germline CDR1 is DFQATT and CDR2 SNEGSKA (reference sequence).

The clonotype was recovered from a man between 18 and 35 years old who had mild COVID-19 (a few samples of this study predate the infection). Cell type and time point are not known. Sequencing was done on a sample of PBMCs or a T cell subset sorted from them (not recorded which). This sequence joins TRBV20-1 and TRBJ2-3; 12 nucleotides align to TRBD2. The CDR3 coding sequence is TGCAGTGCTAGAGATTGGCTAGCGGGAGGGACTAGCACAGATACGCAGTATTTT. Translated, it gives CSARDWLAGGTSTDTQYF.